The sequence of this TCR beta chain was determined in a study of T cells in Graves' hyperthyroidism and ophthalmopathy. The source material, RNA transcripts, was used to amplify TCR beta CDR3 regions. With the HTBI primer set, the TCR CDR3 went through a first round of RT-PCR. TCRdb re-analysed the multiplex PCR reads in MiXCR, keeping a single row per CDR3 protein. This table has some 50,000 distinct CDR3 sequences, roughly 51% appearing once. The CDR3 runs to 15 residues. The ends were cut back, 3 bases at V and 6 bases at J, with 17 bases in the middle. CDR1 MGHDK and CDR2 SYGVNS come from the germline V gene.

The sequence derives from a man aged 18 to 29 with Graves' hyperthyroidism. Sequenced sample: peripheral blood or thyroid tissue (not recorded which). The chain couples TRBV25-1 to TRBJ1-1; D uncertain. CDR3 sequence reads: CASSDRLEAKSEAFF. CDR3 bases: TGTGCCAGCAGTGATCGACTGGAAGCCAAGTCTGAAGCTTTCTTT.